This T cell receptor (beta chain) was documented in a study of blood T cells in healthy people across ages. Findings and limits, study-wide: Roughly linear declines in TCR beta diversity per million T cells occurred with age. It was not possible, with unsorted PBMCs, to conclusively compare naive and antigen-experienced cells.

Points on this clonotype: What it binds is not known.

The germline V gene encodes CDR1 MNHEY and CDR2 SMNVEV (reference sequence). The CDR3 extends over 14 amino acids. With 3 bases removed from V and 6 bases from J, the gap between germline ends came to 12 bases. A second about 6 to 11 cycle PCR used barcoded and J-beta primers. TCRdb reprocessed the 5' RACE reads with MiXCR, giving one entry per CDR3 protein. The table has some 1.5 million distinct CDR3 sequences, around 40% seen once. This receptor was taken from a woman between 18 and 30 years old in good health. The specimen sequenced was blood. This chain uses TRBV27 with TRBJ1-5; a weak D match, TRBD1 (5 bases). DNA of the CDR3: TGTGCCAGCAGTTTGTGGGGGGGAGGTCAGCCCCAGCATTTT. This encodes CASSLWGGGQPQHF.